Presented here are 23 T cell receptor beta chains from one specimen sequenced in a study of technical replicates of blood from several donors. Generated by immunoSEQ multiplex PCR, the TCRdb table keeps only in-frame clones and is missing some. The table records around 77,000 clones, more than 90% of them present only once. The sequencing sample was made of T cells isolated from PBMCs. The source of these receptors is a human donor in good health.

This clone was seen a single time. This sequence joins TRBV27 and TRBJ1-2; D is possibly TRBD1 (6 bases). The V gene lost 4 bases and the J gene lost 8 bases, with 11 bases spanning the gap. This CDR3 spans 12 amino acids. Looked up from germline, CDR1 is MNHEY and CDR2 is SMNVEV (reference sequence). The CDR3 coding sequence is TGTGCCAGCAGTTCATTCCAGGGGGGCTACACCTTC. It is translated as CASSSFQGGYTF.

The CDR3 sequence: CASSPPAGGGGNTIYF. The CDR3 DNA is TGTGCCAGCTCACCACCGGCAGGGGGCGGTGGAAACACCATATATTTT. The chain recombines TRBV18 with TRBJ1-3, with 8 bases fitting TRBD1. The CDR3 has 16 residues. The trim removed 0 bases at V and 3 bases at J, leaving 4 bases unmatched. Germline V gives CDR1 KGHSH, CDR2 LQKENI.

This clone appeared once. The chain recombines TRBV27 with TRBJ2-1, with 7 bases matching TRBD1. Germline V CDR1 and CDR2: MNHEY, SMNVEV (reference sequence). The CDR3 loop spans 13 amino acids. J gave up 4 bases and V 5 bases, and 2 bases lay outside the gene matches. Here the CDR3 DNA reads TGTGCCAGCAGTGGGACAGTTTACAATGAGCAGTTCTTC. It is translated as CASSGTVYNEQFF.

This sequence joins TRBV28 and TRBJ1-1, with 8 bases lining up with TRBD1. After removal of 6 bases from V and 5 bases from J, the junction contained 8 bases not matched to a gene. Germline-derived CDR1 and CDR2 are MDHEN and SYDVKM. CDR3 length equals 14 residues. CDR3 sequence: CASSRATGVTEAFF. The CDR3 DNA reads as TGTGCCAGCAGCCGAGCGACAGGGGTAACTGAAGCTTTCTTT.

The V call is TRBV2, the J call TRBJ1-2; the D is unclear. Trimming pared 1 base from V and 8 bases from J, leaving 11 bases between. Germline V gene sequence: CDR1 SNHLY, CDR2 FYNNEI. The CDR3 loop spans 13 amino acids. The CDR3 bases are TGTGCCAGCAGTGAAGGAGGCTTTACGGGCTACACCTTC. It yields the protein CASSEGGFTGYTF. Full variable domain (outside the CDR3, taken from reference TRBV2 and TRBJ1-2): EPEVTQTPSHQVTQMGQEVILRCVPISNHLYFYWYRQILGQKVEFLVSFYNNEISEKSEIFDDQFSVERPDGSNFTLKIRSTKLEDSAMYFCASSEGGFTGYTFGSGTRLTVV.

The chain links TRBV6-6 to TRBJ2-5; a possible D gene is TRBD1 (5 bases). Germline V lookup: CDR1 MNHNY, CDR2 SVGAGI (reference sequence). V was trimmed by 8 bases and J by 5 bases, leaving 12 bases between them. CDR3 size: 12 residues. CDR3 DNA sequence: TGTGCCAGCCAGGGCCCCCAGGAGACCCAGTACTTC. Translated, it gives CASQGPQETQYF.

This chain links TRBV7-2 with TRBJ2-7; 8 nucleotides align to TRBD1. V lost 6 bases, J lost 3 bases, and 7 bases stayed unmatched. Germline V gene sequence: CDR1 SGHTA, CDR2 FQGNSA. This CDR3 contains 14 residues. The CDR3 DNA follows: TGTGCCAGCAGTCGGACAGGGAGTTACTACGAGCAGTACTTC. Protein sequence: CASSRTGSYYEQYF.

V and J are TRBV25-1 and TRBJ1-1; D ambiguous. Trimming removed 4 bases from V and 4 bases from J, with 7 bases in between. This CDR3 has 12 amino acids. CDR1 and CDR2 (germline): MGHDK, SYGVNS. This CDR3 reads CASSVEGTEAFF. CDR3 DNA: TGTGCCAGCAGTGTGGAGGGCACTGAAGCTTTCTTT.

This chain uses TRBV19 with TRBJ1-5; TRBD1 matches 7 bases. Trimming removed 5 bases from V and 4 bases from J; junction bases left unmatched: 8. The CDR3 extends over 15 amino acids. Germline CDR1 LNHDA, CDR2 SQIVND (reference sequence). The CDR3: CASSPVTGLNQPQHF. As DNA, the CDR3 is TGTGCCAGTAGTCCCGTGACAGGGCTAAATCAGCCCCAGCATTTT.

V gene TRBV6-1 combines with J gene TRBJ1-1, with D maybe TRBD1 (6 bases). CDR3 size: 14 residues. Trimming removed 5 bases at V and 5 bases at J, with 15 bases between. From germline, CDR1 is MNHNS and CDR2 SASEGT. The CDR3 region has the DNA TGTGCCAGCAGTCTACAGGGAGTGGTTACTGAAGCTTTCTTT. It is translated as CASSLQGVVTEAFF.

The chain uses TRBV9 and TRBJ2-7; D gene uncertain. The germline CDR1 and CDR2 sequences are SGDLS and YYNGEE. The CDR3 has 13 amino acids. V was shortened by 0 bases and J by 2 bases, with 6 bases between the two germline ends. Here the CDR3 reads CASSVDPTYEQYF. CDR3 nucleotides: TGTGCCAGCAGCGTAGATCCCACCTACGAGCAGTACTTC.

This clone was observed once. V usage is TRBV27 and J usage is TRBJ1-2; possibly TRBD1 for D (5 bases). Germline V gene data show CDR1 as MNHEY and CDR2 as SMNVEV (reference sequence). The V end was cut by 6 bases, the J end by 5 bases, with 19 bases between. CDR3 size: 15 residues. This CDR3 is CASRGGYPTSYGYTF. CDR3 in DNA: TGTGCCAGCAGGGGGGGGTATCCGACCAGTTATGGCTACACCTTC.

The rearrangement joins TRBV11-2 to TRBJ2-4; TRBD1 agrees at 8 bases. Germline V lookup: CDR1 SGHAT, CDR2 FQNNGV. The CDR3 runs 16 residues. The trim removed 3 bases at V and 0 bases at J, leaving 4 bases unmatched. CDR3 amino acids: CASSLDRVGAKNIQYF. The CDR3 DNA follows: TGTGCCAGCAGCTTGGACAGGGTGGGAGCCAAAAACATTCAGTACTTC.

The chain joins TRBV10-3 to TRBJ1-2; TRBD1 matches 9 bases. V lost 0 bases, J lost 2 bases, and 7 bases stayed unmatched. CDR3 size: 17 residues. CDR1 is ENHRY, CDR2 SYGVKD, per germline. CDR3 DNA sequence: TGTGCCATCAGTGAGTCGGCCGGGGGGACAGGGAACTATGGCTACACCTTC. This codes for CAISESAGGTGNYGYTF.

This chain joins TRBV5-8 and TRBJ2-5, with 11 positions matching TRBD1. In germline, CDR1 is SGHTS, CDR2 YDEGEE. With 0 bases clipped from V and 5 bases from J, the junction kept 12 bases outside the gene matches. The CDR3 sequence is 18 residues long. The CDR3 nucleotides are TGTGCCAGCAGCTTGGGGACAGGGGGCACCGGTCAAGGGGAGACCCAGTACTTC. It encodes CASSLGTGGTGQGETQYF.

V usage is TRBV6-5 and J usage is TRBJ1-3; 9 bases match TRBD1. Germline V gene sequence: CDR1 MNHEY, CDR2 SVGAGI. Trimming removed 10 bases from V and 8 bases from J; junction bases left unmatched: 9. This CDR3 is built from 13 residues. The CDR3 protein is CATVGQGIHTIYF. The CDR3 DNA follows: TGTGCCACCGTGGGACAGGGCATACACACCATATATTTT.

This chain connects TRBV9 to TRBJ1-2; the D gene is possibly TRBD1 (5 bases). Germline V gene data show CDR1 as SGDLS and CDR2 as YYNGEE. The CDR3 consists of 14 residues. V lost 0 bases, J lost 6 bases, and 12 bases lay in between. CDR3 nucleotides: TGTGCCAGCAGCGTAGCTGTAGGGGATGATGGCTACACCTTC. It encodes CASSVAVGDDGYTF.

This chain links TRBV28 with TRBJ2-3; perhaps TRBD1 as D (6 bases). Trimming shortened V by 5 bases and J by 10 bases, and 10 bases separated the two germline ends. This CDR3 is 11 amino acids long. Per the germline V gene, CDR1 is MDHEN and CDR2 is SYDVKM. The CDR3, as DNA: TGTGCCAGCAGTACAGGGTTTTCGCAGTATTTT. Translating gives CASSTGFSQYF. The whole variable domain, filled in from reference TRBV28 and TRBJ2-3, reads DVKVTQSSRYLVKRTGEKVFLECVQDMDHENMFWYRQDPGLGLRLIYFSYDVKMKEKGDIPEGYSVSREKKERFSLILESASTNQTSMYLCASSTGFSQYFGPGTRLTVL.

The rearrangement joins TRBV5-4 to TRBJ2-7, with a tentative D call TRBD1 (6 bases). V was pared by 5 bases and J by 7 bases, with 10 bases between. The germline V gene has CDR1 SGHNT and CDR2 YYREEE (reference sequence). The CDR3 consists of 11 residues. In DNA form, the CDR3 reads TGTGCCAGCAGTTCTGGACAGGAGCAGTACTTC. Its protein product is CASSSGQEQYF.

Written as DNA, the CDR3 is TGCAGTGAGACTGATGGTCCTGGAGCTTTCTTT. It translates to CSETDGPGAFF. The chain is built from TRBV20-1 and TRBJ1-1; no clear D. Germline V gene lookup returns CDR1 DFQATT and CDR2 SNEGSKA (reference sequence). The CDR3 is 11 amino acids. The V end lost 7 bases, the J end lost 10 bases, and 16 bases lay between the germline ends.

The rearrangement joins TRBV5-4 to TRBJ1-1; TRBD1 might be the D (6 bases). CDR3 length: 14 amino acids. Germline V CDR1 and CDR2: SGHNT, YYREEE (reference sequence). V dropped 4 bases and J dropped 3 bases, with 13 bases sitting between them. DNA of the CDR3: TGTGCCAGCAGCATAGACGAGGGGGACACTGAAGCTTTCTTT. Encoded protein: CASSIDEGDTEAFF.

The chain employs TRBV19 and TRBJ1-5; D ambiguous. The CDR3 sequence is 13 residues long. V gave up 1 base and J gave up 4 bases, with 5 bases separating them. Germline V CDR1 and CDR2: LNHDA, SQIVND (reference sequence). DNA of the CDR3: TGTGCCAGTAGTATAGTCGGGAATCAGCCCCAGCATTTT. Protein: CASSIVGNQPQHF.

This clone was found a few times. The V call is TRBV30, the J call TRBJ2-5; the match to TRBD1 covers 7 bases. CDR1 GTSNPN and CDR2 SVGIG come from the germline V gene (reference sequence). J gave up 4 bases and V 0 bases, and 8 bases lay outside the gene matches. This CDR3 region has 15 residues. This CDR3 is CAWSVSGQPGETQYF. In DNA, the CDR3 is TGTGCCTGGAGTGTGTCGGGACAGCCTGGAGAGACCCAGTACTTC. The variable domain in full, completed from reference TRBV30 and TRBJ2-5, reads SQTIHQWPATLVQPVGSPLSLECTVEGTSNPNLYWYRQAAGRGLQLLFYSVGIGQISSEVPQNLSASRPQDRQFILSSKKLLLSDSGFYLCAWSVSGQPGETQYFGPGTRLLVL.